The 14 T cell receptor beta chains given below trace back to one sample, sequenced in a study of cytomegalovirus exposure and HLA in healthy donors. PCR used 60 Vbeta primers and 13 Jbeta primers. Libraries were prepared by immunoSEQ multiplex PCR; TCRdb keeps only in-frame clonotypes and omits some of them. The data contain around 97,000 clones, less than 9.5% of them singletons. Material for sequencing was PBMCs. Every receptor here comes from a man aged 50 to 60 in good health and CMV-seropositive.

This clone was seen a few times. V usage is TRBV9 and J usage is TRBJ2-7; possibly TRBD2 for D (7 bases). Trimming left V 0 bases short and J 5 bases short, with 12 bases between. The CDR3 covers 14 residues. Looked up from germline, CDR1 is SGDLS and CDR2 is YYNGEE. The CDR3 DNA reads TGTGCCAGCAGCGTAGAGGGGGGGCCCAACGAGCAGTACTTC. Translated: CASSVEGGPNEQYF.

This clone was detected only a few times. J is TRBJ1-5 and V is TRBV28, with 7 bases fitting TRBD1. This CDR3 region has 16 residues. V dropped 6 bases and J dropped 1; count of bases not matched to a gene: 9. Germline-derived CDR1 and CDR2 are MDHEN and SYDVKM. The CDR3 here is CASSRRGDWSNQPQHF. The CDR3 DNA reads TGTGCCAGCAGCCGCAGGGGGGACTGGAGCAATCAGCCCCAGCATTTT.

In this sample, this clone turned up a few times. The genes are TRBV18 and TRBJ2-1; D call uncertain. The germline V gene has CDR1 KGHSH and CDR2 LQKENI. The CDR3 totals 15 residues. Deletions cut 6 bases from V and 0 bases from J, with 12 bases between. This CDR3 is CASSPQDPSYNEQFF. As DNA, the CDR3 is TGTGCCAGCTCCCCCCAGGATCCCTCCTACAATGAGCAGTTCTTC.

This clone turned up a few times. The V and J genes are TRBV7-2 and TRBJ2-7, with TRBD2 matching 8 bases. Germline V gene lookup returns CDR1 SGHTA and CDR2 FQGNSA. V dropped 1 base and J dropped 6; count of bases not matched to a gene: 8. The CDR3 spans 15 residues. This CDR3 reads CASSLVRTSSVEQYF. Here the CDR3 DNA reads TGTGCCAGCAGCTTAGTCAGGACTAGCTCGGTCGAGCAGTACTTC.

The gene calls are TRBV29-1 and TRBJ2-2; D might be TRBD1 (7 bases). Trimming pared 5 bases from V and 4 bases from J, leaving 26 bases between. CDR1 SQVTM and CDR2 ANQGSEA come from the germline V gene. The CDR3 has 18 residues. CDR3 amino acids: CSVKGGLTGHGTTGELFF. The CDR3 DNA reads TGCAGCGTTAAGGGGGGTTTGACAGGGCACGGGACCACCGGGGAGCTGTTTTTT.

In this sample, this clone turned up a few times. This chain links TRBV6-1 with TRBJ1-1; 7 bases are shared with TRBD1. The CDR3 consists of 14 residues. Germline CDR1 and CDR2: MNHNS and SASEGT. The J segment lost 1 base and the V segment lost 5 bases, leaving 4 bases of the junction unmatched. The CDR3 coding sequence is TGTGCCAGCAGTTTAGACAGGGCGAACACTGAAGCTTTCTTT. Its translation is CASSLDRANTEAFF.

V and J are TRBV5-1 and TRBJ2-5, with 9 positions matching TRBD2. Per germline, CDR1 SGHRS and CDR2 YFSETQ. This CDR3 contains 15 residues. Trimming cost V 0 bases and J 5 bases; bases outside gene matches: 5. The DNA of the CDR3 is TGCGCCAGCAGCTTGGTTGGCGGGAGGGTCGAGACCCAGTACTTC. Its translation: CASSLVGGRVETQYF.

This clone turned up a few times. The junction does not match germline at one end; this may be a read error. Other DNA sequences in this specimen translate into the identical CDR3. This chain joins TRBV5-1 and TRBJ2-7; 10 bases line up with TRBD2. Germline CDR1 reads SGHRS; CDR2 reads YFSETQ. CDR3 length: 18 residues. Here the CDR3 reads CASSLALTLGTSAYEQYF. CDR3 DNA: TGCGCCAGCAGCTTGGCCCTCACGCTAGGGACTAGCGCCTACGAACAGTACTTC. The complete variable domain, with remaining parts taken from reference TRBV5-1 and TRBJ2-7, reads KAGVTQTPRYLIKTRGQQVTLSCSPISGHRSVSWYQQTPGQGLQFLFEYFSETQRNKGNFPGRFSGRQFSNSRSEMNVSTLELGDSALYLCASSLALTLGTSAYEQYFGPGTRLTVT.

There are a few counts of this clone. V usage is TRBV19 and J usage is TRBJ1-2; D unclear. Trimming cost V 7 bases and J 0 bases, with 18 bases left between them. This CDR3 region has 16 residues. Germline V gene sequence: CDR1 LNHDA, CDR2 SQIVND (reference sequence). The CDR3, as DNA: TGTGCCAGTATGGGAGAGGTGGGGAGTCCTAACTATGGCTACACCTTC. Translating gives CASMGEVGSPNYGYTF.

The sample holds a few counts of this clone. The V and J genes are TRBV12-5 and TRBJ2-1, with a weak D call TRBD2 (6 bases). Germline CDR1 LGHNT, CDR2 FRNRAP. The CDR3 is 20 residues long. Trimming stripped 6 bases from V and 3 bases from J, with 30 bases between. The CDR3 coding sequence is TGTGCTAGTGGGACCCCAACCCCGGGGCGTGGCGGGAAGAACTACAATGAGCAGTTCTTC. This sequence encodes CASGTPTPGRGGKNYNEQFF.

J is TRBJ1-5 and V is TRBV27, with D maybe TRBD1 (5 bases). This CDR3 has 14 amino acids. Germline CDR1 and CDR2: MNHEY and SMNVEV (reference sequence). Deletions cut 5 bases from V and 3 bases from J, with 11 bases between. In DNA form, the CDR3 reads TGTGCCAGCAGTGCCCAGGGTACCAATCAGCCCCAGCATTTT. Amino acid sequence: CASSAQGTNQPQHF.

This clone was recorded many times. The V gene is TRBV7-2, the J gene TRBJ2-7; D may be TRBD2 (5 bases). There are 16 residues in the CDR3. Trimming removed 1 base from V and 3 bases from J, with 16 bases in between. Germline CDR1 reads SGHTA; CDR2 reads FQGNSA. CDR3 nucleotide sequence: TGTGCCAGCAGCTTAGGAGAAGGAGGAGCTGGCTACGAGCAGTACTTC. Amino acid sequence: CASSLGEGGAGYEQYF.

The V call is TRBV27, the J call TRBJ1-6; D is perhaps TRBD1 (6 bases). The CDR3 extends over 15 amino acids. V lost 5 bases, J lost 10 bases, and 18 bases lay in between. Germline V gene lookup returns CDR1 MNHEY and CDR2 SMNVEV (reference sequence). The CDR3 region has the DNA TGTGCCAGCAGTCGGACAGCGACTTTAGGATCACCCCTCCACTTT. As protein: CASSRTATLGSPLHF.

The chain links TRBV12-5 to TRBJ2-1; 7 nucleotides match TRBD1. The CDR3 sequence is 15 residues long. CDR1 LGHNT and CDR2 FRNRAP come from the germline V gene. The V segment lost 4 bases and the J segment 5 bases; nucleotides outside the gene matches: 8. CDR3 DNA: TGTGCTAGTGGTTCTCCGGGACAGTCGGACAATGAGCAGTTCTTC. Translated: CASGSPGQSDNEQFF.